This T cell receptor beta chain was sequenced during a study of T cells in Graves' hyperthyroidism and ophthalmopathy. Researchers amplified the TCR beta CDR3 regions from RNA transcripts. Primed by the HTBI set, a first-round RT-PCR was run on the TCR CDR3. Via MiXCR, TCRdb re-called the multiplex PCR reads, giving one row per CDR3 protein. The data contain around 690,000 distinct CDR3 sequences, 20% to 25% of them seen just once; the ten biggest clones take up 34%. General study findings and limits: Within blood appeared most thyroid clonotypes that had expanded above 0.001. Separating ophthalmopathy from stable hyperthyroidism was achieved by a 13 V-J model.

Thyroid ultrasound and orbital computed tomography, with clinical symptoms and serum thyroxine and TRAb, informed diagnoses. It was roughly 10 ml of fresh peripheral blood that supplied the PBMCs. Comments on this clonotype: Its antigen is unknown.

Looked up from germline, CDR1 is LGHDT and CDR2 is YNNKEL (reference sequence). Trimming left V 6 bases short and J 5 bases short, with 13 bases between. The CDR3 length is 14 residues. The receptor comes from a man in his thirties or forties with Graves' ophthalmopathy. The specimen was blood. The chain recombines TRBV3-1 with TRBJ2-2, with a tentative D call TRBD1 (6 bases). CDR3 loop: CASSHSGETGELFF. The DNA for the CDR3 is TGTGCCAGCAGTCACTCAGGGGAAACCGGGGAGCTGTTTTTT.